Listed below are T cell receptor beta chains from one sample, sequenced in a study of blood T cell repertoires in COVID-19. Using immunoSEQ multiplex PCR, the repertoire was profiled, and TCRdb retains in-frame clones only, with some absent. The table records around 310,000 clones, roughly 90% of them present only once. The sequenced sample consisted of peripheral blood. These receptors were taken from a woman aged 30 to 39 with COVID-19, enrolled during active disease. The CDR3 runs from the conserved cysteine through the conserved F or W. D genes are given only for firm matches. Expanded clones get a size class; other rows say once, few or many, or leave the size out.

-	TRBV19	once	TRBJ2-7	CASNGRGGSSYEQYF	TGTGCCAGTAACGGAAGGGGCGGAAGCTCCTACGAGCAGTACTTC
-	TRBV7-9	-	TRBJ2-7	CASSLIGALPYEQYF	TGTGCCAGCAGCCTCATTGGAGCCCTACCCTACGAGCAGTACTTC
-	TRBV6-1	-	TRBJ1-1	CASSEARATEAFF	TGTGCCAGCAGTGAAGCGAGGGCCACTGAAGCTTTCTTT
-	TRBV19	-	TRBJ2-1	CASKFGRGYNEQFF	TGTGCCAGTAAGTTTGGCAGGGGCTACAATGAGCAGTTCTTC
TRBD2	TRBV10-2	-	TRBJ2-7	CASSDPTSGYEQYF	TGCGCCAGCAGTGATCCGACTAGCGGGTACGAGCAGTACTTC
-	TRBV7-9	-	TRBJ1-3	CASSHSGGPGNTIYF	TGTGCCAGCAGCCATTCCGGGGGGCCCGGAAACACCATATATTTT
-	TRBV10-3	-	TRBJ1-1	CAIRSPRQMNTEAFF	TGTGCCATCAGATCCCCGAGGCAAATGAACACTGAAGCTTTCTTT
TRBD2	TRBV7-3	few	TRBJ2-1	CASSPRTSGSYNEQFF	TGTGCCAGCAGCCCCCGGACTAGCGGCTCCTACAATGAGCAGTTCTTC
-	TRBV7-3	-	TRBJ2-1	CASSLTFLAEEQFF	TGTGCCAGCAGCTTAACATTCCTAGCAGAAGAGCAGTTCTTC
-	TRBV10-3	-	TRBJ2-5	CAISPTPQETQYF	TGTGCCATCAGCCCGACTCCACAAGAGACCCAGTACTTC
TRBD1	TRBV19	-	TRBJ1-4	CASGTGAVNEKLFF	TGTGCCAGTGGAACAGGGGCCGTAAATGAAAAACTGTTTTTT
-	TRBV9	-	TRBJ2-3	CASTSRGGEGLPDTQYF	TGTGCCAGCACCTCAAGAGGGGGGGAAGGGTTGCCAGATACGCAGTATTTT
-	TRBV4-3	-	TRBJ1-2	CASSQDWTANYGYTF	TGCGCCAGCAGCCAAGATTGGACAGCTAACTATGGCTACACCTTC
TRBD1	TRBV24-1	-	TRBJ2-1	CATSDSGTGGVDEQFF	TGTGCCACCAGTGATTCCGGGACAGGGGGTGTCGATGAGCAGTTCTTC
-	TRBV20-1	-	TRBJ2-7	CSASQAYEQYF	TGCAGTGCTAGCCAGGCCTACGAGCAGTACTTC
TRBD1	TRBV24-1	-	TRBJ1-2	CATSDPPDRGNGYTF	TGTGCCACCAGTGACCCCCCGGACAGGGGGAATGGCTACACCTTC
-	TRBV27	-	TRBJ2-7	CASRPNLAARYEQHF	TGTGCCAGCAGGCCAAATTTAGCGGCCAGATACGAGCAGCACTTC
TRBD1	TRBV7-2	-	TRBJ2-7	CASSLGTGLYEQYF	TGTGCCAGCAGCTTAGGGACAGGACTGTACGAGCAGTACTTC
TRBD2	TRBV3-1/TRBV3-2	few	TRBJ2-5	CASSHGKREGETQYF	TGTGCCAGCAGCCACGGGAAGCGGGAGGGTGAGACCCAGTACTTC
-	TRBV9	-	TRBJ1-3	CASSEISGNTIYF	TGTGCCAGCAGTGAGATCTCTGGAAACACCATATATTTT
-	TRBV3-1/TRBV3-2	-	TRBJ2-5	CASSLHTRVWETQYF	TGTGCCAGCAGCCTTCATACCAGGGTCTGGGAGACCCAGTACTTC
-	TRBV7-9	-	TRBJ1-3	CASSLVVGSGGNTIYF	TGTGCCAGCAGCTTAGTAGTAGGGAGTGGTGGAAACACCATATATTTT
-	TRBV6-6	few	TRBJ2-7	CASTKTGGPTYEQYF	TGTGCCAGCACCAAGACCGGGGGGCCGACCTACGAGCAGTACTTC
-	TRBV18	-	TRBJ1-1	CASSPREDTEAFF	TGTGCCAGCTCACCGAGGGAAGACACTGAAGCTTTCTTT
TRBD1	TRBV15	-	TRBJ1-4	CATSTDRGEKLFF	TGTGCCACCAGCACCGACAGGGGTGAAAAACTGTTTTTT
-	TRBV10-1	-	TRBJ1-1	CASSERGYTEAFF	TGCGCCAGCAGTGAGAGGGGGTACACTGAAGCTTTCTTT
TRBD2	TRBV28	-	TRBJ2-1	CASSLRAGVAEQFF	TGTGCCAGCAGTTTACGGGCGGGAGTGGCTGAGCAGTTCTTC
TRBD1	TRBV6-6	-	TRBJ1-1	CASSYVGQGTEAFF	TGTGCCAGCAGTTACGTAGGACAGGGCACTGAAGCTTTCTTT